This T cell receptor beta chain comes out of a study of glioma-infiltrating T cells. This clonotype has at least ten counts. Its specificity is not known. Findings and caveats of the study: Gliomas, especially low-grade, showed above-expected tissue-blood divergence; non-neoplastic patients showed below.

The CDR3 has 14 residues. Germline V gene data show CDR1 as MNHEY and CDR2 as SVGEGT. V gave up 8 bases and J gave up 4 bases, with 16 bases separating them. Using RNA template, CDR3s of TCR alpha and beta were amplified with iRepertoire arm-PCR. For one-step reverse transcription and amplification, 100-400 ng of tissue mRNA or PBMC total RNA was used. From the multiplex PCR reads, TCRdb called clonotypes with MiXCR, one entry per CDR3 protein. The sample yields about 89,000 distinct CDR3 sequences, roughly 23% seen once. This chain joins TRBV6-2 or TRBV6-3 and TRBJ2-3, with D perhaps matching TRBD2 (6 bases). The clonotype originates from a human donor with low-grade glioma or glioblastoma, undergoing nonglioma brain surgery, or in good health (not recorded which). The sequencing sample was made of glioma tissue, nonneoplastic brain tissue, or PBMCs (not recorded which). In DNA, the CDR3 is TGTGCCAGCTCCCTGACGGGAGTAGCAGATACGCAGTATTTT. This sequence encodes CASSLTGVADTQYF.